This entry features one T cell receptor beta chain sequence. The antigen remains undetermined. CDR3 size: 15 residues. Germline V gene lookup returns CDR1 SGHRS and CDR2 YFSETQ. Trimming shortened V by 1 base and J by 3 bases, and 12 bases separated the two germline ends. This specimen belongs to a study of cytomegalovirus exposure and HLA in healthy donors. 60 Vbeta and 13 Jbeta primers were used in PCR. Method: immunoSEQ multiplex PCR; TCRdb's copy keeps in-frame clones and lacks some. The table shows 50,000 or so clones, with around 82% occurring only once. Study-wide results and caveats: Sequencing likely caused a cluster of highly shared sequence variants. Equally common other TCR beta chains were less clonally expanded than HLA-associated ones, a later analysis found. In a later analysis, DRB1 alleles had the most associated TCRs; HLA-C alleles the fewest.

The chain couples TRBV5-1 to TRBJ2-3; a weak D match, TRBD1 (5 bases). The sequencing sample was made of PBMCs. The source of this sequence is a woman under 30 in good health and CMV-seronegative. The CDR3 here is CASSLPDQGTDTQYF. The CDR3 region has the DNA TGCGCCAGCAGCTTGCCGGATCAGGGTACAGATACGCAGTATTTT.